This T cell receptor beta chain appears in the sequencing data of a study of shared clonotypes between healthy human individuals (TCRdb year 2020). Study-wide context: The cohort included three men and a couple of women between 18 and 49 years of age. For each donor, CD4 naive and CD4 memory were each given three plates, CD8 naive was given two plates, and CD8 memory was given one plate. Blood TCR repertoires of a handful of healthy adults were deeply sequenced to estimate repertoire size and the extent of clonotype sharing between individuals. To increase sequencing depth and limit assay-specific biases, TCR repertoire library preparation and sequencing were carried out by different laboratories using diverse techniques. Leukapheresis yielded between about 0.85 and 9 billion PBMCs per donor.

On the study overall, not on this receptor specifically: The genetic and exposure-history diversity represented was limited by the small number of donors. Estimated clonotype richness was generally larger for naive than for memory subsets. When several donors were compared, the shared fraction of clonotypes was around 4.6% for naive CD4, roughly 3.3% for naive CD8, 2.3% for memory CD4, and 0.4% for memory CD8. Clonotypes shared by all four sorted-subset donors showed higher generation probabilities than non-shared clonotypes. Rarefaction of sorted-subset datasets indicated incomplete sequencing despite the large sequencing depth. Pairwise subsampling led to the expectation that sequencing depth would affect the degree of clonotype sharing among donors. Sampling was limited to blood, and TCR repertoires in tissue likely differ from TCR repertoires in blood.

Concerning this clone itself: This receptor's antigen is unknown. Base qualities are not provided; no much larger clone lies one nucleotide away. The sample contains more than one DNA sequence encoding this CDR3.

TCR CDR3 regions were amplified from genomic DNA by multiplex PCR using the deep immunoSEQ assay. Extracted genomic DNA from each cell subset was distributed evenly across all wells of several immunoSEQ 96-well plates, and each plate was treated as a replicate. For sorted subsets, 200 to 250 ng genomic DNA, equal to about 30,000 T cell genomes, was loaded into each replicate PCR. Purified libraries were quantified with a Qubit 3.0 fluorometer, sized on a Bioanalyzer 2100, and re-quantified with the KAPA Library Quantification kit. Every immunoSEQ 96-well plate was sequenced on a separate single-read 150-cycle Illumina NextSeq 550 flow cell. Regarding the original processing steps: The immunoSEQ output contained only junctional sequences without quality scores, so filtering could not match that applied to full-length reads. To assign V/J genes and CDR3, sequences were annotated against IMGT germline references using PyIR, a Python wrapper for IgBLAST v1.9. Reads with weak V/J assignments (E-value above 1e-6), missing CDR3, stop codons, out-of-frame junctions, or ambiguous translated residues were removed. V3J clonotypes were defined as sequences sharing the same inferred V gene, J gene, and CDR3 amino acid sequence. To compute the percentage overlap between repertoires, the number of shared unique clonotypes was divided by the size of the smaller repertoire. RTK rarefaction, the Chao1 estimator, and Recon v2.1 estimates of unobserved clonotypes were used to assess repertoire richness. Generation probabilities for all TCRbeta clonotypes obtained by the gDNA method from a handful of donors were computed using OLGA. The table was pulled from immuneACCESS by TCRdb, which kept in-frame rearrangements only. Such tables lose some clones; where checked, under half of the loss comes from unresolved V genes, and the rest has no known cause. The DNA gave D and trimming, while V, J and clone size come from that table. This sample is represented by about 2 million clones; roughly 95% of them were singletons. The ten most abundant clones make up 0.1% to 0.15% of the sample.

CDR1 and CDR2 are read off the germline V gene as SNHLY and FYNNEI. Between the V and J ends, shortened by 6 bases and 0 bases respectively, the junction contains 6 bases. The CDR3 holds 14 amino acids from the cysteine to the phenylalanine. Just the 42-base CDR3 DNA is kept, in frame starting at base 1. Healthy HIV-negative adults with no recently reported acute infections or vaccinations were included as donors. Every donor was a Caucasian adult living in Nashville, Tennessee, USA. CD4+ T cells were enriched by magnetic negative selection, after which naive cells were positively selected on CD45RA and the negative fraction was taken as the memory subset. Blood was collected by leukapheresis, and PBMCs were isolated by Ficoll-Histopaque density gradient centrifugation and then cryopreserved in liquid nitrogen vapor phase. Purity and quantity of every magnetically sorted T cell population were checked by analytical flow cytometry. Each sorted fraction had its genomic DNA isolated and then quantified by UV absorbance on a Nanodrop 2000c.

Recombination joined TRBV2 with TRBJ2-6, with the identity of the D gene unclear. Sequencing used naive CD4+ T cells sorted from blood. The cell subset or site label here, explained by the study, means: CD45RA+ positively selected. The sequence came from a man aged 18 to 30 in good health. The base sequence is TGTGCCAGCAGCCTGATCTCTGGGGCCAACGTCCTGACTTTC. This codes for CASSLISGANVLTF.